This passage covers 20 T cell receptor beta chains from one sample sequenced in a study of cytomegalovirus exposure and HLA in healthy donors. Primers: 60 Vbeta forward and 13 Jbeta reverse. Only in-frame clones appear in the TCRdb table, and some are missing; sequencing was by immunoSEQ multiplex PCR. The sample includes about 150,000 clones, roughly 88% seen only once; the top ten take roughly 0.5%. The specimen was PBMCs. The receptors originated from a woman in her forties in good health and CMV-seronegative.

The chain joins TRBV4-1 to TRBJ2-5, with D perhaps TRBD2 (6 bases). CDR3 size: 15 residues. V was shortened by 1 base and J by 4 bases, with 13 bases between the two germline ends. Germline V gene sequence: CDR1 MGHRA, CDR2 YSYEKL. The CDR3 DNA reads as TGCGCCAGCAGCCAAGCCGGGGGTATTGGAGAGACCCAGTACTTC. It yields the protein CASSQAGGIGETQYF.

J is TRBJ2-2 and V is TRBV6-6; TRBD2 aligns across 15 bases. Germline V gives CDR1 MNHNY, CDR2 SVGAGI (reference sequence). V shed 6 bases and J 7 bases; nucleotides not matched to a gene: 6. This CDR3 has 16 amino acids. The CDR3 loop is CASSGTSGRTSGELFF. In DNA, the CDR3 is TGTGCCAGCAGCGGGACTAGCGGGAGGACTAGCGGGGAGCTGTTTTTT.

The chain employs TRBV6-5 and TRBJ2-7, with 9 bases identical to TRBD1. V lost 5 bases to trimming and J lost 13 bases; unmatched junction nucleotides: 9. The CDR3 contains 12 residues. Per germline, CDR1 MNHEY and CDR2 SVGAGI. In DNA form, the CDR3 reads TGTGCCAGCAGTCAGTATCGGGACAGGGTTTACTTC. Translation gives CASSQYRDRVYF.

V and J are TRBV2 and TRBJ1-2; D is undetermined. This CDR3 region has 11 residues. Per the germline V gene, CDR1 is SNHLY and CDR2 is FYNNEI. V was cut by 4 bases and J by 7 bases, with 7 bases left in between. Written as DNA, the CDR3 is TGTGCCAGCAGTGCCGAGGGTGGCTACACCTTC. Its translation is CASSAEGGYTF.

The V and J genes are TRBV5-1 and TRBJ2-3, with D maybe TRBD2 (6 bases). Germline V lookup: CDR1 SGHRS, CDR2 YFSETQ. This CDR3 comprises 13 residues. The V end lost 0 bases, the J end lost 5 bases, and 7 bases lay between the germline ends. The CDR3: CASSLVGGDTQYF. CDR3 in DNA: TGCGCCAGCAGCTTGGTCGGGGGAGATACGCAGTATTTT.

There are a few counts of this clone. The V and J genes are TRBV5-8 and TRBJ2-7; TRBD2 agrees at 8 bases. CDR1 and CDR2 from the germline V gene are SGHTS and YDEGEE. With 4 bases clipped from V and 4 bases from J, the junction kept 19 bases outside the gene matches. This CDR3 is 18 amino acids long. The CDR3, as DNA: TGTGCCAGCAGCCTCGCCCGCAGCTCGGGAGGGGCTAAGTACGAGCAGTACTTC. Amino acid sequence: CASSLARSSGGAKYEQYF.

In its sample, this clone was seen a few times. The chain employs TRBV6-6 and TRBJ1-4; D may be TRBD1 (6 bases). The CDR3 consists of 16 residues. The V end lost 2 bases, the J end lost 6 bases, and 16 bases lay between the germline ends. Per germline, CDR1 MNHNY and CDR2 SVGAGI (reference sequence). CDR3 sequence: CASSYRGQGRYEKLFF. CDR3 bases: TGTGCCAGCAGTTACCGGGGCCAGGGGCGGTATGAAAAACTGTTTTTT.

This chain joins TRBV11-3 and TRBJ2-7; 8 nucleotides agree with TRBD2. Germline-derived CDR1 and CDR2 are SGHNT and YENEEA. The CDR3 is 16 amino acids. V was pared by 4 bases and J by 7 bases, with 15 bases of the junction left unmatched. For the CDR3, the DNA is TGTGCCAGCAGCTCGAAAAGAACTAGCGGCGTTTTAGAGCAGTACTTC. Translated, it gives CASSSKRTSGVLEQYF.

CDR3 residues: CASSMGGGVSGELFF. CDR3 nucleotide sequence: TGTGCCAGTAGTATGGGGGGAGGAGTATCCGGGGAGCTGTTTTTT. This chain connects TRBV19 to TRBJ2-2, with a possible D match to TRBD2 (6 bases). Per the germline V gene, CDR1 is LNHDA and CDR2 is SQIVND (reference sequence). The CDR3 runs 15 residues. The germline V and J ends were trimmed by 3 bases and 6 bases, with 14 bases remaining between them.

This clone was detected once. The chain carries TRBV18 and TRBJ1-1; D is unclear. CDR1 KGHSH and CDR2 LQKENI come from the germline V gene. V was shortened by 3 bases and J by 2 bases, with 10 bases between the two germline ends. There are 14 residues in the CDR3. DNA of the CDR3: TGTGCCAGCTCACCGGAGTTCTTAAACACTGAAGCTTTCTTT. Amino acids: CASSPEFLNTEAFF.

The chain combines TRBV11-2 with TRBJ2-7; D ambiguous. V was cut by 1 base and J by 0 bases, with 10 bases left in between. Germline assignment: CDR1 SGHAT and CDR2 FQNNGV. This CDR3 contains 15 residues. The CDR3, as DNA: TGTGCCAGCAGCTTAGCTGTCCCTAGCTCCTACGAGCAGTACTTC. This sequence encodes CASSLAVPSSYEQYF.

The rearrangement joins TRBV11-2 to TRBJ1-4; the match to TRBD1 covers 11 bases. Per the germline V gene, CDR1 is SGHAT and CDR2 is FQNNGV. The length of the CDR3 is 17 residues. Trimming took 1 base from V and 0 from J; bases not matched to a gene: 1. The CDR3 region is CASSLGTGGPTNEKLFF. As DNA, the CDR3 is TGTGCCAGCAGCTTAGGGACAGGGGGCCCAACTAATGAAAAACTGTTTTTT.

There are a few counts of this clone. J is TRBJ1-1 and V is TRBV9; D remains ambiguous. Per the germline V gene, CDR1 is SGDLS and CDR2 is YYNGEE. Trimming cost V 3 bases and J 1 base, with 7 bases left between them. This CDR3 is 13 amino acids long. The CDR3 region is CASSARENTEAFF. The CDR3 DNA is TGTGCCAGCAGCGCGCGGGAGAACACTGAAGCTTTCTTT.

The chain is built from TRBV11-3 and TRBJ2-3, with D uncertain. The CDR3 runs 12 residues. Between the trimmed V and J ends, which lost 3 bases and 5 bases, there was a span of 6 bases. Germline V gives CDR1 SGHNT, CDR2 YENEEA. The CDR3 bases are TGTGCCAGCAGCTTCCCGGGAGATACGCAGTATTTT. Amino acids: CASSFPGDTQYF.

This clone showed up just a few times. This rearrangement joins TRBV7-2 to TRBJ2-7; maybe TRBD2 (6 bases). The CDR3 runs to 15 residues. The germline V and J ends were trimmed by 2 bases and 3 bases, with 14 bases remaining between them. CDR1 and CDR2 (germline): SGHTA, FQGNSA. In nucleotides, the CDR3 is TGTGCCAGCAGCTTATCGCTAGCGTTGATCTACGAGCAGTACTTC. It specifies CASSLSLALIYEQYF.

This chain joins TRBV7-2 and TRBJ2-3; 8 nucleotides align to TRBD2. V shed 5 bases, J shed 0 bases, and the junction held 7 bases outside the gene matches. Germline V gives CDR1 SGHTA, CDR2 FQGNSA. This CDR3 region has 16 residues. CDR3 sequence reads: CASSRSGGPSTDTQYF. In nucleotides, the CDR3 is TGTGCCAGCAGCCGCAGCGGGGGCCCTAGCACAGATACGCAGTATTTT. Full variable domain (rest looked up from reference TRBV7-2 and TRBJ2-3): GAGVSQSPSNKVTEKGKDVELRCDPISGHTALYWYRQSLGQGLEFLIYFQGNSAPDKSGLPSDRFSAERTGGSVSTLTIQRTQQEDSAVYLCASSRSGGPSTDTQYFGPGTRLTVL.

The rearrangement links TRBV27 to TRBJ2-1, with TRBD2 matching over 8 bases. Trimming cost V 9 bases and J 9 bases; bases outside gene matches: 10. Per germline, CDR1 MNHEY and CDR2 SMNVEV (reference sequence). CDR3 length: 13 residues. The CDR3 region is CASFSGIGGEQFF. The CDR3 region has the DNA TGTGCCAGTTTTAGCGGGATTGGGGGTGAGCAGTTCTTC.

CDR3 DNA sequence: TGTGCCAGCTCACCGCCAGACAGGATCTACGAGCAGTACTTC. Translation gives CASSPPDRIYEQYF. V is TRBV18 and J is TRBJ2-7, with D possibly TRBD1 on 6 matching bases. The V and J ends lost 3 bases and 3 bases respectively, with 12 bases between them. The germline gives CDR1 KGHSH, CDR2 LQKENI. The CDR3 totals 14 residues.

This chain links TRBV9 with TRBJ2-3; 9 nucleotides agree with TRBD1. V was clipped by 4 bases and J by 2 bases; unmatched bases: 2. This CDR3 comprises 14 residues. Looked up from germline, CDR1 is SGDLS and CDR2 is YYNGEE. CDR3 amino acids: CASSLQGATDTQYF. For the CDR3, the DNA is TGTGCCAGCAGCCTACAGGGGGCCACAGATACGCAGTATTTT. The whole variable domain, filled in from reference TRBV9 and TRBJ2-3, reads DSGVTQTPKHLITATGQRVTLRCSPRSGDLSVYWYQQSLDQGLQFLIQYYNGEERAKGNILERFSAQQFPDLHSELNLSSLELGDSALYFCASSLQGATDTQYFGPGTRLTVL.

The chain has TRBV28 and TRBJ1-1; D is undetermined. Germline V lookup: CDR1 MDHEN, CDR2 SYDVKM. The CDR3 contains 14 residues. Trimming shortened V by 2 bases and J by 3 bases, and 10 bases separated the two germline ends. The CDR3 here is CASSLNIQDTEAFF. The CDR3 region has the DNA TGTGCCAGCAGTTTAAATATTCAGGACACTGAAGCTTTCTTT. Complete variable domain (other parts from reference TRBV28 and TRBJ1-1): DVKVTQSSRYLVKRTGEKVFLECVQDMDHENMFWYRQDPGLGLRLIYFSYDVKMKEKGDIPEGYSVSREKKERFSLILESASTNQTSMYLCASSLNIQDTEAFFGQGTRLTVV.